This T cell receptor (beta chain) was sequenced during a study of cytomegalovirus exposure and HLA in healthy donors (dated by TCRdb to between 2016 and 2019). In terms of the full investigation: An earlier analysis of roughly 500 of the donors reported about 290 Gb of sequence data and more than 90 million unique TCR beta sequences from about 200 million T cells. The study was designed to test whether signatures of past pathogen exposure could be identified by cataloging public T cell receptors. In a later genetic analysis, genome-wide SNP genotypes for 398 of the 666 donors were used, and that subset was treated as a discovery cohort. The genetic ancestry cluster associated with self-reported Caucasian donors included 81% of the 398 genotyped donors. An earlier analysis of 500 to 650 of the donors applied high-throughput TCR beta sequencing to assess whether each TCR beta V gene segment acted as functional or pseudogenic. Typing coverage varied by locus: 629-630 donors for A, B, C, DRB1 and DQB1; roughly 510 for DQA1; over 600 for DPA1; about 450 for DPB1. Several DR-DQ haplotypes were treated as single units for association and clustering because of strong linkage in the cohort. A later analysis re-analyzed previously published TCR beta repertoires from about 730 donors and added high-resolution HLA genotyping to study TCR occurrence patterns. Both class I and class II loci were covered by HLA typing, at four-digit resolution. An early release that covered roughly 600 HLA-typed donors contained approximately 300 gigabases of sequencing data and tens of millions of unique TCR sequences. Using immunosequencing, the study profiled T cell repertoires from about 620 subjects and related those repertoires to cytomegalovirus serostatus. Alongside the repertoire data, information on donor age, sex, ethnicity and CMV serostatus was compiled. In the later analysis, no new phenotypic data were used to find candidate immune exposures; instead, reliance was placed on TCR beta sequences and their occurrence across donors. A separate validation cohort of 90 to 150 different subjects was used in addition to the approximately 670-subject first cohort. All discovery cohort repertoires had been generated using a single sequencing platform. Among 300 to 500 genotyped donors of the cohort, an average of around 220,000 unique TCR beta nucleotide sequences was sequenced per donor, of which approximately 19% were non-productive. High-throughput TCR immunosequencing, statistical association of individual TCRs with disease status, and machine learning were combined to predict cytomegalovirus infection status.

Comments on this clone: Its antigen is currently not known. The record has no base qualities; no much larger clone is one base away.

V is reduced by 2 bases and J by 0 bases, leaving a spacing of 11 bases between them. Reading from cysteine to phenylalanine, the CDR3 counts 15 amino acids. The sequence is cut down to CDR3 DNA, 45 bases in frame from base 1. Library preparation was by the immunoSEQ multiplex PCR assay. The multiplex PCR relied on a mix of 60 forward primers for TCR Vbeta segments and 13 reverse primers for TCR Jbeta segments. The CDR3 region of rearranged TCR beta genes was amplified from genomic DNA with a multiplex PCR assay. Amplified TCR beta libraries were sequenced as 87-base-pair reads on the Illumina HiSeq System. The original pipeline was this. A later analysis tallied roughly 80 million unique TCR beta chains across the 666 repertoires, and about 10 million of those chains were shared by two or more donors. A nearest-neighbor algorithm error-corrected the raw reads and collapsed the reads into unique sequences, merging closely related sequences to remove PCR and sequencing errors. To assign V, D and J gene segments, CDR3 sequences were aligned to IMGT reference sequences. For a sequence to be retained, a match of at least six nucleotides to both a V gene segment and a J gene segment was required. A rearrangement was called productive if the CDR3 had no stop codons and remained in frame with V and J, and every other rearrangement was called non-productive. Following IMGT convention, CDR3 was defined as the stretch from the second conserved V-encoded cysteine up to the conserved J-encoded phenylalanine. Sequences without an unambiguous match to a single V gene segment were excluded from the earlier analysis of a few hundred of the donors. An earlier analysis of some 610 of the donors called V segments functional above 56.7% productive rearrangements and segregating when the between-donor standard deviation exceeded 5%. A statistical classification framework was built to diagnose cytomegalovirus status from the catalog of TCR beta chain sequences. V and J gene assignment, in a later analysis, came from comparing TCR nucleotide sequences with IMGT/GENE-DB human TR gene sequences. The TCRdist pipeline was used in a later analysis to assign CDR3 sequences and most-parsimonious VDJ recombination scenarios. In a later analysis, each TCR beta chain was defined by its CDR3 amino acid sequence together with its V-gene family, and reads without a unique V-gene family were excluded. A later analysis removed 550 to 650 highly shared, low-generation-probability nucleotide sequences to deal with suspected cross-contamination and a sequencing artifact. In a later analysis, a clonal expansion index for each public chain was calculated from normalized within-repertoire ranks of inferred template counts. A later analysis computed generation probabilities with a VDJ recombination model fitted to out-of-frame rearrangements, and checked the results against IGoR. Hypergeometric tests were used in a later analysis to score TCR-TCR, TCR-HLA and TCR-CMV co-occurrence, with a repertoire-size bias correction applied to the TCR pairs. To estimate false discovery rates, a later analysis permuted the HLA or CMV assignments 20 times. In a later analysis, co-occurring TCRs were grouped using DBSCAN, and TCRdist sequence similarity was added for clustering within HLA-allele-positive subsets. For co-occurrence clustering, repertoires with fewer than 30,000 or more than 120,000 public chains were excluded, along with four to six repertoires with anomalous nucleotide sharing. Held by TCRdb, this immuneACCESS table contains in-frame sequences only and omits some clones. Under half of the omission traces to an unresolved V gene where checked; the cause of the rest is unknown. V and J calls and clone size come straight from that table; D and trimming were deduced from the DNA. This sample has under 300,000 clones in its table, and 86% of those were observed once. Of the sample, around 3.7% falls within the top ten clones.

The cohort consisted of some 730 healthy bone marrow donors. At the time of sampling, every cohort member was nominally healthy, though immune exposures that went unrecorded were likely present. The donor tested CMV seropositive, placing the donor among the 289 seropositive members of the cohort. Every donor gave a peripheral blood sample, and the peripheral blood mononuclear cells from that sample were used for TCR beta sequencing. Genomic DNA was extracted from the blood cell samples with the Qiagen DNeasy Blood Extraction Kit. Broad study findings and their caveats: A later genetic analysis associated a missense DCLRE1C variant with V-gene and J-gene trimming of TCR beta chains, and an independent cohort replicated the association. The study listed 170 or so TCR beta chains as associated with cytomegalovirus. Linkage disequilibrium might explain the correlated functional status among segregating V segments, but an unknown experimental factor could not be excluded. HLA typing was unavailable for some donors at each locus, so association tests used only the typed subset. Most TCR sequences were seen in very few donors, while some public TCRs were found in many individuals. The presence/absence analyses assumed that sequencing depth was roughly uniform across donors, and that assumption may not be true. A few of the identified cytomegalovirus-associated TCR beta chains were confirmed in vitro to be specific for cytomegalovirus antigens. Assigning TCR associations to individual alleles was difficult when HLA alleles, especially DR and DQ, strongly co-occurred. The authors suggested that the approach could potentially be extended to other disease states and immunological phenotypes. A cluster of highly shared sequence variants was judged likely to be a technical artifact of the sequencing pipeline. According to a later genetic analysis, donors in an Asian-associated ancestry cluster had fewer N-insertions in productive TCRs than the roughly 700-donor mean. In a later analysis, most CMV-associated TCR beta chains were found to appear HLA-restricted, with HLA associations seemingly driven largely by CMV exposure. In a later analysis, HLA-associated TCR beta chains showed more clonal expansion and lower generation probabilities than non-associated chains that were equally common. The cohort was sequenced for TCR beta chains only, and without alpha or paired-chain data the features that could be detected were limited. According to a later analysis, parvovirus B19, influenza, CMV and Epstein-Barr virus appeared linked to several top co-occurrence clusters. Fewer than 20 rarely observed V segments, including chromosome 9 orphons, were excluded from the earlier analysis of some 590 of the donors because counts were too low. A later analysis found that TCR association rates varied across HLA loci, with DRB1 alleles showing the most associated TCRs and HLA-C alleles the fewest. The only immune exposure information available for the cohort was CMV serostatus. The classifier was reported to diagnose cytomegalovirus status with high specificity and sensitivity in both the original and validation cohorts. A further reported finding was that TCR beta sequences accurately predicted the HLA-A and HLA-B alleles for most subjects in the first cohort. Some IMGT-functional V segments, including TRBV6-2 and TRBV6-3, could not be distinguished by the 87-base-pair reads and were therefore excluded. In a later analysis, around 17,000 TCR beta sequences were associated with specific HLA alleles at a false discovery rate of 0.05. In an earlier analysis of several hundred of the donors, most TCR beta V segments were observed in productive rearrangements about 87% or about 30% of the time, broadly matching IMGT annotations.

Material: PBMCs. The chain was built from TRBV5-7 and TRBJ1-2; there is no confident call for the D gene. TRBV5-7 is treated as an ORF (open reading frame) with a function not yet certain. The sequence was collected from a man aged 35 to 55 in good health and CMV-seropositive. The nucleotide sequence is TGTGCCAGCAGCTTAGACATAAGAGCTAACTATGGCTACACCTTC. It translates as CASSLDIRANYGYTF.